This passage covers 14 T cell receptor beta chains from one sample sequenced in a study of blood T cell repertoires in COVID-19. TCRdb's copy holds only in-frame clones and misses some; the assay was immunoSEQ multiplex PCR. Here the sample spans about 320,000 clones, about 82% being singletons. Sequencing input: peripheral blood. Receptors originate from a woman between 45 and 65 years old with acute or convalescent COVID-19.

The chain is built from TRBV20-1 and TRBJ2-3; 7 bases agree with TRBD2. Trimming took 3 bases from V and 2 from J; bases not matched to a gene: 11. CDR1 is DFQATT and CDR2 is SNEGSKA in the germline V gene (reference sequence). This CDR3 region has 16 residues. CDR3 in amino acids: CSASSPGSGYTDTQYF. CDR3 in DNA: TGCAGTGCTAGTAGTCCGGGTAGCGGGTACACAGATACGCAGTATTTT.

The chain has TRBV19 and TRBJ1-1; 7 nucleotides match TRBD1. J was trimmed by 4 bases and V by 6 bases; bases with no gene match: 8. The CDR3 has 14 amino acids. CDR1 is LNHDA and CDR2 is SQIVND in the germline V gene (reference sequence). CDR3: CASSPRGLGTEAFF. CDR3 nucleotides: TGTGCCAGTAGCCCAAGGGGGCTCGGCACTGAAGCTTTCTTT.

The V and J genes are TRBV11-1 and TRBJ2-7, with TRBD2 identical over 8 bases. This CDR3 has 16 amino acids. J was trimmed by 0 bases and V by 2 bases; bases with no gene match: 6. The germline V gene encodes CDR1 SGHAT and CDR2 FQDESV (reference sequence). In DNA form, the CDR3 reads TGTGCCAGCAGCTTAACATACGGGACTAGCTCCTACGAGCAGTACTTC. It encodes CASSLTYGTSSYEQYF.

The V call is TRBV7-2, the J call TRBJ1-3; D remains ambiguous. CDR3 length: 12 amino acids. Germline assignment: CDR1 SGHTA and CDR2 FQGNSA. Trimming removed 1 base at V and 7 bases at J, with 5 bases between. The DNA of the CDR3 is TGTGCCAGCAGCTTAGGGGAGAACACCATATATTTT. Translated, it gives CASSLGENTIYF.

The chain has TRBV27 and TRBJ1-4; TRBD1 is a possible D gene (5 bases). The CDR3 length is 16 residues. Trimming removed 2 bases from V and 8 bases from J, with 18 bases in between. Germline V gives CDR1 MNHEY, CDR2 SMNVEV (reference sequence). CDR3 sequence reads: CASSLSKPGVVEKLFF. The CDR3 nucleotides read TGTGCCAGCAGTTTAAGTAAGCCGGGGGTGGTCGAAAAACTGTTTTTT.

The rearrangement joins TRBV7-3 to TRBJ2-1, with D uncertain. CDR1 and CDR2 from the germline V gene are SGHTA and FQGTGA. V was shortened by 1 base and J by 10 bases, with 11 bases between the two germline ends. The CDR3 runs to 13 residues. This CDR3 is CASSLMQSAEQFF. The CDR3 nucleotides read TGTGCCAGCAGCTTAATGCAGTCTGCCGAGCAGTTCTTC.

V and J are TRBV6-2 or TRBV6-3 and TRBJ2-5, with TRBD2 matching over 7 bases. The junction had 8 bases not matched to a gene; V was cut back by 2 bases and J by 5 bases. This CDR3 is 15 amino acids long. Germline CDR1 and CDR2: MNHEY and SVGEGT. CDR3 protein: CASSYVRLASETQYF. DNA for the CDR3: TGTGCCAGCAGTTACGTGAGACTAGCCTCTGAGACCCAGTACTTC.

The genes are TRBV9 and TRBJ2-5, with D perhaps matching TRBD2 (6 bases). The CDR3 sequence is 14 residues long. CDR1 and CDR2 (germline): SGDLS, YYNGEE. Trimming left V 1 base short and J 5 bases short, with 12 bases between. CDR3 nucleotide sequence: TGTGCCAGCAGCGTAATGAGGGACTGGGAGACCCAGTACTTC. Residues: CASSVMRDWETQYF.

V and J are TRBV7-8 and TRBJ2-5; a weak D match, TRBD1 (5 bases). Looked up from germline, CDR1 is SGHVS and CDR2 is FQNEAQ. Between the trimmed V and J ends, which lost 0 bases and 4 bases, there was a span of 18 bases. There are 17 residues in the CDR3. The CDR3 sequence: CASSLALSRVFGETQYF. The CDR3 nucleotides are TGTGCCAGCAGCTTAGCGCTATCCAGGGTGTTTGGAGAGACCCAGTACTTC.

The DNA for the CDR3 is TGTGCCAGCAGCAGATCACAGGGAAATTCACCCCTCCACTTT. This sequence encodes CASSRSQGNSPLHF. J is TRBJ1-6 and V is TRBV7-9; D may be TRBD1 (6 bases). V was pared by 5 bases and J by 7 bases, with 12 bases between. The CDR3 contains 14 residues. From germline, CDR1 is SEHNR and CDR2 FQNEAQ (reference sequence).

The gene calls are TRBV20-1 and TRBJ1-2; D unclear. Germline assignment: CDR1 DFQATT and CDR2 SNEGSKA (reference sequence). Trimming removed 3 bases from V and 4 bases from J, with 12 bases in between. The CDR3 extends over 13 amino acids. CDR3: CSASGTRFYGYTF. CDR3 coding DNA: TGCAGTGCTAGTGGAACGAGGTTCTATGGCTACACCTTC.

V and J are TRBV3-1 (or the pseudogene TRBV3-2) and TRBJ2-1; possibly TRBD2 for D (5 bases). CDR1 is LGHDT, CDR2 YNNKEL, per germline (reference sequence). Deletions cut 4 bases from V and 9 bases from J, with 7 bases between. The CDR3 contains 11 residues. This CDR3 reads CASSLLGEQFF. CDR3 coding DNA: TGTGCCAGCAGCCTACTAGGTGAGCAGTTCTTC.

This clone was seen only once. This chain links TRBV5-8 with TRBJ2-3; TRBD1 agrees at 9 bases. The junction had 6 bases not matched to a gene; V was cut back by 0 bases and J by 7 bases. Germline values: CDR1 SGHTS, CDR2 YDEGEE. This CDR3 has 15 residues. CDR3 residues: CASSLGTGGGYTQYF. In DNA form, the CDR3 reads TGTGCCAGCAGCTTGGGTACAGGGGGCGGATATACGCAGTATTTT.

In DNA form, the CDR3 reads TGCGCCAGCAGCCAAGATGGGACAGGGAAAGAGACCCAGTACTTC. It encodes CASSQDGTGKETQYF. This chain connects TRBV4-1 to TRBJ2-5; the match to TRBD1 covers 9 bases. Germline CDR1 is MGHRA and CDR2 is YSYEKL. This CDR3 is 15 amino acids long. V trimming: 0 bases; J trimming: 3 bases; junction bases outside the gene matches: 2.